These T cell receptor beta chains were read from a single sample in a study of identical twins. Via MiXCR, TCRdb re-called the 5' RACE reads, giving one row per CDR3 protein. The sample includes 750,000 to 950,000 distinct CDR3 sequences, more than 9% of them seen just once. A further study also used this sample, focusing on yellow fever vaccine responses in identical twins.

Sequencing was carried out using PBMCs. The receptors were sampled from a woman between 18 and 29 years old in good health. The CDR3 runs from the conserved cysteine through the conserved F or W. A D gene is named only where the DNA matches it firmly. A row's size may be missing; if present it is once, few, many or a size class.

d_call: TRBD2
cdr3_length: 14
j_call: TRBJ2-1
v_call: TRBV7-9
clone_size: -
cdr3_aa: CASSLVAGPGEQFF
cdr3_nt: TGTGCCAGCAGCCTTGTAGCGGGGCCCGGGGAGCAGTTCTTC

d_call: TRBD1
cdr3_length: 13
j_call: TRBJ2-1
v_call: TRBV3-1
clone_size: -
cdr3_aa: CASTGQGANEQFF
cdr3_nt: TGTGCCAGCACGGGACAGGGGGCAAATGAGCAGTTCTTC

d_call: -
cdr3_length: 15
j_call: TRBJ2-1
v_call: TRBV6-1
clone_size: -
cdr3_aa: CASSSPTLSYNEQFF
cdr3_nt: TGTGCCAGCAGCTCCCCGACCCTATCCTACAATGAGCAGTTCTTC

d_call: TRBD1
cdr3_length: 14
j_call: TRBJ1-1
v_call: TRBV5-1
clone_size: many
cdr3_aa: CASSAGQANTEAFF
cdr3_nt: TGCGCCAGCAGCGCCGGACAGGCGAACACTGAAGCTTTCTTT

d_call: -
cdr3_length: 14
j_call: TRBJ1-2
v_call: TRBV6-1
clone_size: -
cdr3_aa: CASSRGELAYGYTF
cdr3_nt: TGTGCCAGTAGTCGGGGGGAGTTAGCATATGGCTACACCTTC

d_call: -
cdr3_length: 15
j_call: TRBJ2-3
v_call: TRBV24-1
clone_size: many
cdr3_aa: CATSDWAVHPDTQYF
cdr3_nt: TGTGCCACCAGTGATTGGGCGGTACACCCAGATACGCAGTATTTT

d_call: TRBD1
cdr3_length: 15
j_call: TRBJ2-5
v_call: TRBV7-9
clone_size: few
cdr3_aa: CASSQRGQGRETQYF
cdr3_nt: TGTGCCAGCAGCCAACGAGGACAGGGTCGGGAGACCCAGTACTTC

d_call: -
cdr3_length: 14
j_call: TRBJ1-6
v_call: TRBV28
clone_size: -
cdr3_aa: CASSFYSPGSPLHF
cdr3_nt: TGTGCCAGCAGTTTTTACAGCCCGGGGTCACCCCTCCACTTT

d_call: -
cdr3_length: 13
j_call: TRBJ1-2
v_call: TRBV20-1
clone_size: few
cdr3_aa: CSASPTVYYGYTF
cdr3_nt: TGCAGTGCTAGCCCTACAGTTTACTATGGCTACACCTTC

d_call: TRBD1
cdr3_length: 14
j_call: TRBJ2-5
v_call: TRBV7-9
clone_size: -
cdr3_aa: CASSKTGGQETQYF
cdr3_nt: TGTGCCAGCAGCAAAACAGGGGGCCAAGAGACCCAGTACTTC

d_call: -
cdr3_length: 15
j_call: TRBJ2-1
v_call: TRBV27
clone_size: -
cdr3_aa: CASSLSGLLGNEQFF
cdr3_nt: TGTGCCAGCAGTTTATCAGGTCTCTTGGGCAATGAGCAGTTCTTC

d_call: TRBD2
cdr3_length: 16
j_call: TRBJ2-2
v_call: TRBV20-1
clone_size: -
cdr3_aa: CSAKGGGAGNTGELFF
cdr3_nt: TGCAGTGCGAAGGGCGGGGGGGCCGGGAACACCGGGGAGCTGTTTTTT

d_call: -
cdr3_length: 17
j_call: TRBJ1-6
v_call: TRBV20-1
clone_size: many
cdr3_aa: CSAAVVGTQSYNSPLHF
cdr3_nt: TGCAGTGCGGCAGTAGTGGGGACTCAATCCTATAATTCACCCCTCCACTTT

d_call: TRBD1
cdr3_length: 18
j_call: TRBJ1-1
v_call: TRBV3-1
clone_size: -
cdr3_aa: CASSQDGGTGFLNTEAFF
cdr3_nt: TGTGCCAGCAGCCAAGACGGTGGGACAGGGTTTTTGAACACTGAAGCTTTCTTT

d_call: -
cdr3_length: 14
j_call: TRBJ2-5
v_call: TRBV21-1
clone_size: -
cdr3_aa: CASSKPGGRGTQYF
cdr3_nt: TGTGCCAGCAGCAAGCCAGGGGGCCGAGGGACCCAGTACTTC

d_call: TRBD1
cdr3_length: 15
j_call: TRBJ1-2
v_call: TRBV4-1
clone_size: few
cdr3_aa: CASSQDRDRNYGYTF
cdr3_nt: TGCGCCAGCAGCCAAGACCGGGACAGAAACTATGGCTACACCTTC

d_call: TRBD1
cdr3_length: 16
j_call: TRBJ2-2
v_call: TRBV5-6
clone_size: -
cdr3_aa: CASSLGQGLFTGELFF
cdr3_nt: TGTGCCAGCAGCTTGGGACAGGGCCTTTTTACCGGGGAGCTGTTTTTT

d_call: -
cdr3_length: 12
j_call: TRBJ2-3
v_call: TRBV3-1
clone_size: many
cdr3_aa: CASSQRADTQYF
cdr3_nt: TGTGCCAGCAGCCAGAGGGCAGATACGCAGTATTTT

d_call: TRBD1
cdr3_length: 18
j_call: TRBJ1-3
v_call: TRBV11-2
clone_size: few
cdr3_aa: CASSSSPGTGGLGNTIYF
cdr3_nt: TGTGCCAGCAGCTCCTCGCCCGGGACAGGGGGTTTGGGAAACACCATATATTTT

d_call: TRBD1
cdr3_length: 15
j_call: TRBJ1-6
v_call: TRBV20-1
clone_size: few
cdr3_aa: CSASTRTGWLTPLHF
cdr3_nt: TGCAGTGCTAGCACCAGGACAGGGTGGTTGACACCCCTCCACTTT

d_call: TRBD2
cdr3_length: 14
j_call: TRBJ2-1
v_call: TRBV11-2
clone_size: many
cdr3_aa: CASSSLAGVNEQFF
cdr3_nt: TGTGCCAGCAGCTCGCTAGCGGGAGTGAATGAGCAGTTCTTC

d_call: -
cdr3_length: 15
j_call: TRBJ2-3
v_call: TRBV10-3
clone_size: few
cdr3_aa: CAIGPGAMGTDTQYF
cdr3_nt: TGTGCCATCGGCCCAGGGGCCATGGGCACAGATACGCAGTATTTT

d_call: TRBD2
cdr3_length: 17
j_call: TRBJ2-3
v_call: TRBV15
clone_size: -
cdr3_aa: CATSRVLLLATTDTQYF
cdr3_nt: TGTGCCACCAGCAGAGTCTTATTACTAGCGACCACAGATACGCAGTATTTT

d_call: -
cdr3_length: 13
j_call: TRBJ1-1
v_call: TRBV20-1
clone_size: -
cdr3_aa: CSARAAGWTEAFF
cdr3_nt: TGCAGTGCTAGGGCGGCGGGGTGGACTGAAGCTTTCTTT

d_call: TRBD1
cdr3_length: 14
j_call: TRBJ1-2
v_call: TRBV20-1
clone_size: -
cdr3_aa: CSATSGGGKGGYTF
cdr3_nt: TGCAGTGCTACCTCGGGAGGGGGCAAGGGTGGCTACACCTTC

d_call: -
cdr3_length: 14
j_call: TRBJ1-5
v_call: TRBV12-3/TRBV12-4
clone_size: -
cdr3_aa: CASSWGGLGFPQHF
cdr3_nt: TGTGCCAGCAGTTGGGGTGGACTGGGATTCCCCCAGCATTTT

d_call: TRBD2
cdr3_length: 13
j_call: TRBJ2-7
v_call: TRBV29-1
clone_size: few
cdr3_aa: CSVGEGSAYEQYF
cdr3_nt: TGCAGCGTTGGGGAGGGCTCAGCCTACGAGCAGTACTTC

d_call: -
cdr3_length: 15
j_call: TRBJ2-5
v_call: TRBV4-1
clone_size: few
cdr3_aa: CASSQDSGGVETQYF
cdr3_nt: TGCGCCAGCAGCCAAGATTCCGGGGGAGTAGAGACCCAGTACTTC

d_call: -
cdr3_length: 16
j_call: TRBJ2-6
v_call: TRBV29-1
clone_size: few
cdr3_aa: CSVQGLGGAGANVLTF
cdr3_nt: TGCAGCGTCCAGGGGCTGGGGGGCGCTGGGGCCAACGTCCTGACTTTC

d_call: TRBD2
cdr3_length: 15
j_call: TRBJ2-7
v_call: TRBV3-1
clone_size: few
cdr3_aa: CASRLGLAGADEQYF
cdr3_nt: TGTGCCAGCAGACTCGGACTAGCGGGAGCCGACGAGCAGTACTTC

d_call: TRBD1
cdr3_length: 12
j_call: TRBJ1-1
v_call: TRBV6-2/TRBV6-3
clone_size: few
cdr3_aa: CASKDRVTEAFF
cdr3_nt: TGTGCCAGCAAGGACAGGGTTACTGAAGCTTTCTTT

d_call: -
cdr3_length: 12
j_call: TRBJ2-5
v_call: TRBV29-1
clone_size: many
cdr3_aa: CSVSTDQETQYF
cdr3_nt: TGCAGCGTTTCAACGGACCAAGAGACCCAGTACTTC

d_call: TRBD1
cdr3_length: 19
j_call: TRBJ2-2
v_call: TRBV7-6
clone_size: few
cdr3_aa: CASSSSGTGGRRNTGELFF
cdr3_nt: TGTGCCAGCAGCTCTTCCGGGACAGGGGGCAGGAGAAACACCGGGGAGCTGTTTTTT

d_call: TRBD2
cdr3_length: 16
j_call: TRBJ2-1
v_call: TRBV6-1
clone_size: -
cdr3_aa: CASSRGTSGSRNEQFF
cdr3_nt: TGTGCCAGCAGTCGGGGGACTAGCGGGAGTCGGAATGAGCAGTTCTTC

d_call: -
cdr3_length: 17
j_call: TRBJ2-1
v_call: TRBV18
clone_size: -
cdr3_aa: CASTSTVTRGGNNEQFF
cdr3_nt: TGTGCCAGCACATCTACGGTTACGCGAGGGGGGAACAATGAGCAGTTCTTC

d_call: -
cdr3_length: 15
j_call: TRBJ2-6
v_call: TRBV27
clone_size: -
cdr3_aa: CASLSRGSGANVLTF
cdr3_nt: TGTGCCAGCCTCTCACGGGGCTCTGGGGCCAACGTCCTGACTTTC

d_call: -
cdr3_length: 12
j_call: TRBJ2-1
v_call: TRBV27
clone_size: many
cdr3_aa: CASSSIGNEQFF
cdr3_nt: TGTGCCAGCAGTTCAATTGGGAATGAGCAGTTCTTC

d_call: -
cdr3_length: 14
j_call: TRBJ1-6
v_call: TRBV4-2
clone_size: many
cdr3_aa: CASSQDLRVSPLHF
cdr3_nt: TGTGCCAGCAGCCAAGATCTCAGGGTCTCACCCCTCCACTTT

d_call: TRBD2
cdr3_length: 17
j_call: TRBJ2-5
v_call: TRBV5-1
clone_size: few
cdr3_aa: CASSLGLAATGQETQYF
cdr3_nt: TGCGCCAGCAGCCTGGGACTAGCGGCAACGGGGCAAGAGACCCAGTACTTC

d_call: -
cdr3_length: 14
j_call: TRBJ2-3
v_call: TRBV7-3
clone_size: few
cdr3_aa: CASSPTPRADTQYF
cdr3_nt: TGTGCCAGCAGCCCCACCCCGCGGGCAGATACGCAGTATTTT

d_call: TRBD1
cdr3_length: 15
j_call: TRBJ2-7
v_call: TRBV7-9
clone_size: -
cdr3_aa: CASSTRTGRRDEQYF
cdr3_nt: TGTGCCAGCAGCACCCGGACAGGTCGGCGAGACGAGCAGTACTTC

d_call: -
cdr3_length: 14
j_call: TRBJ1-2
v_call: TRBV3-1
clone_size: -
cdr3_aa: CASSQSRGVYGYTF
cdr3_nt: TGTGCCAGCAGCCAAAGTAGGGGGGTCTATGGCTACACCTTC

d_call: -
cdr3_length: 12
j_call: TRBJ1-2
v_call: TRBV6-5
clone_size: few
cdr3_aa: CASSPGFLGYTF
cdr3_nt: TGTGCCAGCAGCCCAGGCTTTTTGGGCTACACCTTC

d_call: TRBD2
cdr3_length: 15
j_call: TRBJ2-3
v_call: TRBV3-1
clone_size: -
cdr3_aa: CASSVRGALTDTQYF
cdr3_nt: TGTGCCAGCAGTGTGCGGGGGGCCCTCACAGATACGCAGTATTTT

d_call: -
cdr3_length: 14
j_call: TRBJ2-1
v_call: TRBV29-1
clone_size: -
cdr3_aa: CSVGPQGSYNEQFF
cdr3_nt: TGCAGCGTTGGCCCCCAGGGTTCCTACAATGAGCAGTTCTTC

d_call: TRBD2
cdr3_length: 16
j_call: TRBJ2-1
v_call: TRBV3-1
clone_size: -
cdr3_aa: CASSQLKAGGIDEQFF
cdr3_nt: TGTGCCAGCAGCCAGCTAAAAGCGGGAGGGATCGATGAGCAGTTCTTC

d_call: TRBD2
cdr3_length: 17
j_call: TRBJ2-7
v_call: TRBV7-9
clone_size: -
cdr3_aa: CASSLGAGGHSSYEQYF
cdr3_nt: TGTGCCAGCAGCTTGGGGGCGGGAGGGCACTCCTCCTACGAGCAGTACTTC

d_call: TRBD1
cdr3_length: 19
j_call: TRBJ1-2
v_call: TRBV9
clone_size: few
cdr3_aa: CASSVAPPGTGSINYGYTF
cdr3_nt: TGTGCCAGCAGCGTAGCTCCCCCCGGGACAGGGAGCATTAACTATGGCTACACCTTC

d_call: -
cdr3_length: 19
j_call: TRBJ2-4
v_call: TRBV25-1
clone_size: few
cdr3_aa: CASSEGQGRLAGVENIQYF
cdr3_nt: TGTGCCAGCAGTGAGGGACAGGGAAGGCTAGCGGGAGTTGAAAACATTCAGTACTTC

d_call: -
cdr3_length: 15
j_call: TRBJ1-5
v_call: TRBV12-3/TRBV12-4
clone_size: few
cdr3_aa: CASSYGRTGNQPQHF
cdr3_nt: TGTGCCAGCAGTTACGGTAGAACGGGCAATCAGCCCCAGCATTTT

d_call: -
cdr3_length: 14
j_call: TRBJ1-1
v_call: TRBV29-1
clone_size: many
cdr3_aa: CSAKRGGLNTEAFF
cdr3_nt: TGCAGCGCTAAAAGAGGGGGTTTGAACACTGAAGCTTTCTTT

d_call: -
cdr3_length: 14
j_call: TRBJ1-1
v_call: TRBV4-1
clone_size: few
cdr3_aa: CASSQDGQRSEAFF
cdr3_nt: TGCGCCAGCAGCCAAGACGGTCAGCGGTCGGAAGCTTTCTTT

d_call: TRBD2
cdr3_length: 15
j_call: TRBJ2-1
v_call: TRBV7-2
clone_size: many
cdr3_aa: CASSRSGGAINEQFF
cdr3_nt: TGTGCCAGCAGTCGTAGCGGGGGGGCAATAAATGAGCAGTTCTTC

d_call: -
cdr3_length: 13
j_call: TRBJ2-2
v_call: TRBV7-7
clone_size: few
cdr3_aa: CASSLLGVGELFF
cdr3_nt: TGTGCCAGCAGCTTACTGGGGGTCGGGGAGCTGTTTTTT

d_call: TRBD2
cdr3_length: 16
j_call: TRBJ2-5
v_call: TRBV12-3/TRBV12-4
clone_size: -
cdr3_aa: CASSSRLAGNQETQYF
cdr3_nt: TGTGCCAGCAGTTCGAGACTAGCGGGCAACCAAGAGACCCAGTACTTC

d_call: -
cdr3_length: 12
j_call: TRBJ2-1
v_call: TRBV20-1
clone_size: few
cdr3_aa: CSARATIYEQFF
cdr3_nt: TGCAGTGCTAGAGCGACTATCTATGAGCAGTTCTTC

d_call: -
cdr3_length: 11
j_call: TRBJ2-3
v_call: TRBV20-1
clone_size: -
cdr3_aa: CSAVAPDTQYF
cdr3_nt: TGCAGTGCTGTAGCGCCAGATACGCAGTATTTT